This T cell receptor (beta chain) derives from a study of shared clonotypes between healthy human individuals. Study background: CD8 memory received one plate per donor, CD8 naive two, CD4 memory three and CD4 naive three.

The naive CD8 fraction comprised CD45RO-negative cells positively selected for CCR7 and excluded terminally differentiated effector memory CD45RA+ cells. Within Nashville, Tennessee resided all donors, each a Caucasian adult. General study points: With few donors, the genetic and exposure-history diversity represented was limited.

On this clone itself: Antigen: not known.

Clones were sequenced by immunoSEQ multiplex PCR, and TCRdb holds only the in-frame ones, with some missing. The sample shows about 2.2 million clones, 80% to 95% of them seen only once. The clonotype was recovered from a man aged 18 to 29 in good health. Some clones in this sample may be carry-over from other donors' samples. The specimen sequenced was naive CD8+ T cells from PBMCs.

The CDR3 region has the DNA TGTGCCAGCAGTTTAACACAGGGGGGGAATCAGCCCCAGCATTTT. Protein product: CASSLTQGGNQPQHF. The rearrangement links TRBV27 to TRBJ1-5; 8 bases agree with TRBD1. Germline CDR1 and CDR2: MNHEY and SMNVEV (reference sequence). This CDR3 spans 15 amino acids. V was clipped by 2 bases and J by 4 bases; unmatched bases: 4.